Shown below are 2 T cell receptor beta chains from a single sample sequenced in a study of blood T cell repertoires in COVID-19. TCRdb's table, derived via immunoSEQ multiplex PCR, lists solely in-frame clones and lacks some. The sample has under 450,000 clones; about 90% are singletons. Specimen: PBMCs or T cells enriched from blood (not recorded which). These receptors all stem from a man aged 25-45 years who had recovered from COVID-19.

The chain recombines TRBV9 with TRBJ2-1; D possibly corresponds to TRBD2 (5 bases). This CDR3 spans 13 amino acids. Per the germline V gene, CDR1 is SGDLS and CDR2 is YYNGEE. The V end was cut by 0 bases, the J end by 6 bases, with 7 bases between. The CDR3 reads CASSVELGNEQFF. Written as DNA, the CDR3 is TGTGCCAGCAGCGTAGAACTAGGCAATGAGCAGTTCTTC.

The chain has TRBV30 and TRBJ1-1; 7 nucleotides align to TRBD1. This CDR3 is built from 14 residues. The V segment lost 0 bases and the J segment 5 bases; nucleotides outside the gene matches: 6. CDR1 GTSNPN and CDR2 SVGIG come from the germline V gene (reference sequence). The CDR3 sequence is CAWSVGAGGTEAFF. The CDR3 DNA reads TGTGCCTGGAGTGTAGGTGCAGGGGGGACTGAAGCTTTCTTT.